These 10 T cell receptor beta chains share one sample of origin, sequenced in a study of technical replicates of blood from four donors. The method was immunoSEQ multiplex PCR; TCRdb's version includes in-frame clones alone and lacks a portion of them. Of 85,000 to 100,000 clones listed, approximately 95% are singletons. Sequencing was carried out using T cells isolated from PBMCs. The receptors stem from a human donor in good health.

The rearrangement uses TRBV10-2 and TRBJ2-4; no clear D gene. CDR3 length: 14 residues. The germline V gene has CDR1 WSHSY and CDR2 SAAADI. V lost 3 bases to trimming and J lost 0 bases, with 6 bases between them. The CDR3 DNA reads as TGCGCCAGCAGTGATCAAGCAGCCAAAAACATTCAGTACTTC. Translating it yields CASSDQAAKNIQYF.

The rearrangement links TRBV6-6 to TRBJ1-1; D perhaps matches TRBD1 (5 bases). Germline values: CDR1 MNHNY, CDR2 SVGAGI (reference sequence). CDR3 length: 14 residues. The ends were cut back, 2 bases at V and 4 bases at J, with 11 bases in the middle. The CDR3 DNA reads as TGTGCCAGCAGTTACGGGAGGGGTATCACTGAAGCTTTCTTT. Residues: CASSYGRGITEAFF.

As DNA, the CDR3 is TGTGCCAGCAACAGTAGCCCTAGCGGGACTCAGGAGCAGTTCTTC. It codes for CASNSSPSGTQEQFF. The V call is TRBV27, the J call TRBJ2-1, with 9 bases aligning to TRBD2. The trim removed 7 bases at V and 10 bases at J, leaving 14 bases unmatched. CDR3 size: 15 residues. From germline, CDR1 is MNHEY and CDR2 SMNVEV (reference sequence).

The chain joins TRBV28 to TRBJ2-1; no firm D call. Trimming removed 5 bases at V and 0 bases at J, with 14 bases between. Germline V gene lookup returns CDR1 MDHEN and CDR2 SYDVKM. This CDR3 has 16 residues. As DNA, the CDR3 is TGTGCCAGCAGTCCTACGGCGGTCAGCTCCTACAATGAGCAGTTCTTC. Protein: CASSPTAVSSYNEQFF.

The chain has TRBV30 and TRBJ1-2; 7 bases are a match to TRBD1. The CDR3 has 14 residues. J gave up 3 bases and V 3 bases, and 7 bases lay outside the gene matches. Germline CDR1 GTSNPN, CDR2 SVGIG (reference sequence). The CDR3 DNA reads TGTGCCTGGAGGAGCCTTGACAGGGACTATGGCTACACCTTC. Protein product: CAWRSLDRDYGYTF.

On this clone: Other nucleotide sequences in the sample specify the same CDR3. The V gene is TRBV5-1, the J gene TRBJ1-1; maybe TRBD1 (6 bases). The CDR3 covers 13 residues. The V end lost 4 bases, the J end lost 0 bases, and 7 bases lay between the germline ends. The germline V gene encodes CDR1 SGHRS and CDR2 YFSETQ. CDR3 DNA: TGCGCCAGCAGCGACAGGTTGAACACTGAAGCTTTCTTT. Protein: CASSDRLNTEAFF.

CDR3 DNA: TGTGCCAGTAGGGACCGCGACAGGCCTTCCTACGAGCAGTACTTC. Its protein product is CASRDRDRPSYEQYF. The chain recombines TRBV19 with TRBJ2-7, with D perhaps TRBD1 (6 bases). Germline assignment: CDR1 LNHDA and CDR2 SQIVND (reference sequence). This CDR3 region has 15 residues. V was pared by 6 bases and J by 1 base, with 16 bases between.

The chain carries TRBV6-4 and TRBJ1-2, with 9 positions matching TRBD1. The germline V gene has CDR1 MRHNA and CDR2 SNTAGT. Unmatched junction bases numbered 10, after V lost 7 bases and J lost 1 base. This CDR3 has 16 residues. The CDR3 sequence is CASNGDRAQINYGYTF. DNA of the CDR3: TGTGCCAGCAACGGGGACAGGGCCCAGATTAACTATGGCTACACCTTC.

CDR3 loop: CASSPGRGGVIRNTEAFF. CDR3 in DNA: TGTGCCAGTAGTCCAGGCCGAGGGGGGGTCATTCGGAACACTGAAGCTTTCTTT. The rearrangement joins TRBV19 to TRBJ1-1; perhaps TRBD1 as D (6 bases). The CDR3 runs 18 residues. V shed 5 bases and J shed 1 base, with 23 bases lying between them. Per germline, CDR1 LNHDA and CDR2 SQIVND (reference sequence). Full variable domain (outside the CDR3, taken from reference TRBV19 and TRBJ1-1): DGGITQSPKYLFRKEGQNVTLSCEQNLNHDAMYWYRQDPGQGLRLIYYSQIVNDFQKGDIAEGYSVSREKKESFPLTVTSAQKNPTAFYLCASSPGRGGVIRNTEAFFGQGTRLTVV.

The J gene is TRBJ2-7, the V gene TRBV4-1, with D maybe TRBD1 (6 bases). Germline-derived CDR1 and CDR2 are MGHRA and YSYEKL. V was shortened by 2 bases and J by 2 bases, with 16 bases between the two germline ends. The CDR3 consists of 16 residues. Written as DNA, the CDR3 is TGCGCCAGCAGCCAACTCAACTTAGACAGGACCTACGAGCAGTACTTC. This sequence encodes CASSQLNLDRTYEQYF.